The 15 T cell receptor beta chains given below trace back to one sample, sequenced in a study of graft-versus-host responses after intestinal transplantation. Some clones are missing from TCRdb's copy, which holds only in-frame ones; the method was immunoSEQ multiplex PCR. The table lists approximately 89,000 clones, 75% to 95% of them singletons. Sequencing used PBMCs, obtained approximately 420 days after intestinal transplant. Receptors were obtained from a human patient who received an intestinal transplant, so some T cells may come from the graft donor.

This CDR3 reads CASSTPYQGDTEAFF. The CDR3 DNA reads TGTGCCAGCAGTACCCCTTATCAGGGCGACACTGAAGCTTTCTTT. The chain recombines TRBV6-6 with TRBJ1-1, with a tentative D call TRBD1 (5 bases). Trimming left V 5 bases short and J 3 bases short, with 16 bases between. CDR1 and CDR2 (germline): MNHNY, SVGAGI (reference sequence). This CDR3 spans 15 amino acids.

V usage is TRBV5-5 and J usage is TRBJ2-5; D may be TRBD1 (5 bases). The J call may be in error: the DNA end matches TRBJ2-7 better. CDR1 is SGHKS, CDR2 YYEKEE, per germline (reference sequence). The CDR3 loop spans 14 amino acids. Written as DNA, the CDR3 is TGTGCCAGCAGCTTGAGGGGAACTGACTACGAGCAGTACTTC. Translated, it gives CASSLRGTDYEQYF.

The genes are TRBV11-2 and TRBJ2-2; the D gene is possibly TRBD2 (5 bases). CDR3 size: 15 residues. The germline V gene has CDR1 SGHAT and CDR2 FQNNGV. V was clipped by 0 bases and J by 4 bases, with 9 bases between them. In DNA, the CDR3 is TGTGCCAGCAGCTTAGATTTGCGGGCCACCGGGGAGCTGTTTTTT. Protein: CASSLDLRATGELFF.

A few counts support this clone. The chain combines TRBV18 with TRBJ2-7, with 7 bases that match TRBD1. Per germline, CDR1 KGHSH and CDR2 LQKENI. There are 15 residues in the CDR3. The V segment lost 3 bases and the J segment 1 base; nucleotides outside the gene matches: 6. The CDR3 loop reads CASSPVGDRSYEQYF. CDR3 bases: TGTGCCAGCTCACCGGTCGGGGACAGATCCTACGAGCAGTACTTC.

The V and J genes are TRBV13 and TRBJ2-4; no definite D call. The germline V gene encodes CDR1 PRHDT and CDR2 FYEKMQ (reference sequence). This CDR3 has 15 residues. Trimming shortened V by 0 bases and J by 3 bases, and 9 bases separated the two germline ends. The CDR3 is CASSLGGLGKNIQYF. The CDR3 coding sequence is TGTGCCAGCAGCTTAGGGGGCCTGGGCAAAAACATTCAGTACTTC.

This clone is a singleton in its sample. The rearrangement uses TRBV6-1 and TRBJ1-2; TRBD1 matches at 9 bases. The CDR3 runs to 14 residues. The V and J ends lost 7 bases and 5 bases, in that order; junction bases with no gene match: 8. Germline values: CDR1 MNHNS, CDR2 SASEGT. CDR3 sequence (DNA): TGTGCCAGCACACCATCCGGACAGGGGTATGGCTACACCTTC. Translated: CASTPSGQGYGYTF.

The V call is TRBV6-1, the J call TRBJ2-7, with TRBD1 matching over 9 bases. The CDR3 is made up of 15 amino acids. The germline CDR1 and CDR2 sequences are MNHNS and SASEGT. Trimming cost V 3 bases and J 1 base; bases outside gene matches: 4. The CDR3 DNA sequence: TGTGCCAGCAGTGATAGGGGACAGGGTTCCTACGAGCAGTACTTC. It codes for CASSDRGQGSYEQYF.

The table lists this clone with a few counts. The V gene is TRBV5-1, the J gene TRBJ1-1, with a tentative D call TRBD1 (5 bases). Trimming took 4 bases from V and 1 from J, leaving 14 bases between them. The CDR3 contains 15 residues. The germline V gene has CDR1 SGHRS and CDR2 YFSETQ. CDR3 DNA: TGCGCCAGCAGCCCATCAACGGGGGGGAACACTGAAGCTTTCTTT. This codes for CASSPSTGGNTEAFF.

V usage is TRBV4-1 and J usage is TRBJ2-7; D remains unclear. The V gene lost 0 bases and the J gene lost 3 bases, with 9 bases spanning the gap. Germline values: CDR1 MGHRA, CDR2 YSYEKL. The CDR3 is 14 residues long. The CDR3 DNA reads TGCGCCAGCAGCCAAGAGGTTCTGCTCTACGAGCAGTACTTC. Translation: CASSQEVLLYEQYF.

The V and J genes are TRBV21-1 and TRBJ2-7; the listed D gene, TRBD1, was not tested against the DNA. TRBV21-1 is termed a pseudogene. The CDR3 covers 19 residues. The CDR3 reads CASSKYRRAGGVFLYEQYF. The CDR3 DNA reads TGTGCCAGCAGCAAATATCGCCGTGCAGGGGGCGTTTTTCTATACGAGCAGTACTTC.

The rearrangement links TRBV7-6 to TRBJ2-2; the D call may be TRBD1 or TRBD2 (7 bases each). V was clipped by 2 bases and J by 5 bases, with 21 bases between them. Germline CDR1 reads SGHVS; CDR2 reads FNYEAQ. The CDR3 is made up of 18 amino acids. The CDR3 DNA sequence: TGTGCCAGCAGCTTATTTGCAGGGGGGGCCGGGATTACCGGGGAGCTGTTTTTT. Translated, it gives CASSLFAGGAGITGELFF.

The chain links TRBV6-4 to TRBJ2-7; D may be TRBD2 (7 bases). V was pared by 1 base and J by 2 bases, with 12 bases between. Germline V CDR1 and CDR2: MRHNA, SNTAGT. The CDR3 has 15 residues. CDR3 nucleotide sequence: TGTGCCAGCAGTGACTACAGGGAGGGACCCTACGAGCAGTACTTC. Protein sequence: CASSDYREGPYEQYF.

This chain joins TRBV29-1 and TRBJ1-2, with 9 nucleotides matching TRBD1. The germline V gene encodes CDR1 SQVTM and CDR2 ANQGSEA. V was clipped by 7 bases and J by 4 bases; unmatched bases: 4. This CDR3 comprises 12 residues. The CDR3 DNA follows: TGCAGCGCCGGGACAGGGTCCTATGGCTACACCTTC. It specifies CSAGTGSYGYTF.

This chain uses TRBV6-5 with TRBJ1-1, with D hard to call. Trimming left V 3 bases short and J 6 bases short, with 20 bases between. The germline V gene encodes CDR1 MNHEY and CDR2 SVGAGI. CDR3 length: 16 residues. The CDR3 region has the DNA TGTGCCAGCAGTTATCGTCCAGGTTTAGCCCTAGCTGAAGCTTTCTTT. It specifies CASSYRPGLALAEAFF.

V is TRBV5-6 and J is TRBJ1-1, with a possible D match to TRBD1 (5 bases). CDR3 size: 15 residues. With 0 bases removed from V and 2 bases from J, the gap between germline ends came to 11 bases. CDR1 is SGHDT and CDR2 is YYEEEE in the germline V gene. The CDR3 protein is CASSLGDRLNTEAFF. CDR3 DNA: TGTGCCAGCAGCTTGGGGGACCGACTAAACACTGAAGCTTTCTTT.